These 18 T cell receptor beta chains were sequenced from one sample in a study of cytomegalovirus exposure and HLA in healthy donors. PCR primers comprised 60 Vbeta and 13 Jbeta primers. Sequencing was performed with immunoSEQ multiplex PCR; in TCRdb, only in-frame clones are kept and a portion is missing. Found here are roughly 80,000 clones, about two thirds of them singletons; the top ten hold 6.9%. The specimen sequenced was PBMCs. Receptors originate from a woman in her forties or fifties in good health and CMV-seropositive.

The genes are TRBV27 and TRBJ2-3, with a weak D call TRBD1 (7 bases). Germline CDR1 reads MNHEY; CDR2 reads SMNVEV (reference sequence). The CDR3 spans 16 residues. V was shortened by 3 bases and J by 2 bases, with 15 bases between the two germline ends. This CDR3 is CASSFQGGRPTDTQYF. DNA for the CDR3: TGTGCCAGCAGTTTTCAGGGGGGAAGGCCCACAGATACGCAGTATTTT.

This clone has a single count. This sequence joins TRBV7-7 and TRBJ2-7; 8 bases match TRBD1. CDR3 length equals 16 residues. V was pared by 5 bases and J by 7 bases, with 16 bases of the junction left unmatched. Germline CDR1 and CDR2: SSHAT and FNYEAQ (reference sequence). CDR3 residues: CASSPGAARGLREQYF. For the CDR3, the DNA is TGTGCCAGCAGCCCGGGGGCGGCCAGGGGGCTTCGGGAGCAGTACTTC.

The chain carries TRBV5-1 and TRBJ2-5, with a possible D match to TRBD2 (6 bases). The J call could be wrong; TRBJ2-7 is a better fit for the DNA end. CDR3 size: 14 residues. Looked up from germline, CDR1 is SGHRS and CDR2 is YFSETQ. The CDR3 is CASSFGTGNYEQYF. The CDR3 DNA follows: TGCGCCAGCAGCTTCGGGACTGGTAACTACGAGCAGTACTTC.

J is TRBJ1-2 and V is TRBV5-1; 10 bases line up with TRBD1. This CDR3 comprises 13 residues. J was trimmed by 9 bases and V by 4 bases; bases with no gene match: 6. Germline values: CDR1 SGHRS, CDR2 YFSETQ. Here the CDR3 reads CASSLGQGSRYTF. The CDR3 DNA reads as TGCGCCAGCAGCCTGGGACAGGGGTCCCGCTACACCTTC.

The sample holds one count of this clone. The chain is built from TRBV27 and TRBJ2-5; 9 bases map to TRBD2. The CDR3 spans 19 residues. The germline V gene has CDR1 MNHEY and CDR2 SMNVEV (reference sequence). The J segment lost 4 bases and the V segment lost 4 bases, leaving 19 bases of the junction unmatched. The CDR3 spells CASSSLGWGPAGGSETQYF. CDR3 bases: TGTGCCAGCAGTTCCCTAGGGTGGGGTCCAGCGGGGGGCTCAGAGACCCAGTACTTC.

This clone was seen just once. This chain links TRBV7-3 with TRBJ1-2; no firm D call. CDR3 size: 13 residues. Germline CDR1 SGHTA, CDR2 FQGTGA. V lost 2 bases and J lost 7, with 11 bases in between. Here the CDR3 reads CASSLGLRGGYTF. The CDR3 coding sequence is TGTGCCAGCAGCTTAGGCCTACGAGGTGGCTACACCTTC.

This chain connects TRBV29-1 to TRBJ2-1; possible D gene TRBD2, 7 bases. CDR3 length: 15 amino acids. The germline CDR1 and CDR2 sequences are SQVTM and ANQGSEA. V lost 1 base and J 1 base, leaving 11 bases between the germline ends. The CDR3 protein is CSVEGAGASYNEQFF. Here the CDR3 DNA reads TGCAGCGTTGAAGGGGCGGGGGCTTCCTACAATGAGCAGTTCTTC.

The chain carries TRBV25-1 and TRBJ1-2; D is possibly TRBD1 (6 bases). The CDR3 loop spans 14 amino acids. V was shortened by 5 bases and J by 4 bases, with 14 bases between the two germline ends. Per germline, CDR1 MGHDK and CDR2 SYGVNS. Written as DNA, the CDR3 is TGTGCCAGCAGTTTAGCTGGACAGTCCTATGGCTACACCTTC. Amino acids: CASSLAGQSYGYTF.

V is TRBV7-9 and J is TRBJ2-5; weak D call: TRBD1 (5 bases). Per the germline V gene, CDR1 is SEHNR and CDR2 is FQNEAQ (reference sequence). V was pared by 4 bases and J by 4 bases, with 13 bases between. CDR3 size: 14 residues. CDR3 residues: CASSSLQGPETQYF. DNA for the CDR3: TGTGCCAGCAGCTCTCTCCAGGGTCCAGAGACCCAGTACTTC. Combining the CDR3 with reference TRBV7-9 and TRBJ2-5 gives the whole variable domain DTGVSQNPRHKITKRGQNVTFRCDPISEHNRLYWYRQTLGQGPEFLTYFQNEAQLEKSRLLSDRFSAERPKGSFSTLEIQRTEQGDSAMYLCASSSLQGPETQYFGPGTRLLVL.

The chain has TRBV7-7 and TRBJ2-3; D may be TRBD2 (6 bases). The ends were cut back, 1 base at V and 4 bases at J, with 6 bases in the middle. The CDR3 has 13 residues. The V gene's germline CDR1 is SSHAT and CDR2 FNYEAQ (reference sequence). The CDR3 DNA reads TGTGCCAGCAGCTTAGGGGGGGCAGATACGCAGTATTTT. It translates to CASSLGGADTQYF.

In this sample, this clone turned up a few times. The V gene is TRBV6-1, the J gene TRBJ2-3; 7 bases agree with TRBD2. In germline, CDR1 is MNHNS, CDR2 SASEGT. The junction had 4 bases not matched to a gene; V was cut back by 4 bases and J by 0 bases. The CDR3 consists of 15 residues. This chain's CDR3 is CASSGTAGSTDTQYF. CDR3 sequence (DNA): TGTGCCAGCAGTGGCACAGCGGGGAGCACAGATACGCAGTATTTT.

The chain recombines TRBV18 with TRBJ1-4; D gene unclear. CDR1 and CDR2 (germline): KGHSH, LQKENI. The CDR3 consists of 16 residues. Trimming stripped 1 base from V and 0 bases from J, with 9 bases between. The CDR3 reads CASSPRVAATNEKLFF. CDR3 nucleotide sequence: TGTGCCAGCTCACCACGGGTAGCTGCAACTAATGAAAAACTGTTTTTT. Drawing the rest from reference TRBV18 and TRBJ1-4, the complete variable domain is NAGVMQNPRHLVRRRGQEARLRCSPMKGHSHVYWYRQLPEEGLKFMVYLQKENIIDESGMPKERFSAEFPKEGPSILRIQQVVRGDSAAYFCASSPRVAATNEKLFFGSGTQLSVL.

The gene calls are TRBV27 and TRBJ1-1, with D maybe TRBD1 (6 bases). V lost 8 bases and J lost 5, with 18 bases in between. Germline V lookup: CDR1 MNHEY, CDR2 SMNVEV (reference sequence). The CDR3 consists of 14 residues. The CDR3 sequence: CASVGLGGYTEAFF. DNA of the CDR3: TGTGCCAGCGTGGGCCTAGGGGGTTATACTGAAGCTTTCTTT.

CDR3 residues: CASSLGSGSYNGYTF. In DNA, the CDR3 is TGTGCCAGCAGCTTAGGTTCAGGGTCTTATAATGGCTACACCTTC. V gene TRBV7-9 combines with J gene TRBJ1-2; D perhaps matches TRBD1 (5 bases). Trimming removed 1 base at V and 6 bases at J, with 15 bases between. CDR3 length: 15 residues. The V gene's germline CDR1 is SEHNR and CDR2 FQNEAQ (reference sequence).

This clone was counted a single time. The V and J genes are TRBV19 and TRBJ1-3; possible D gene TRBD1, 6 bases. The germline gives CDR1 LNHDA, CDR2 SQIVND (reference sequence). Trimming shortened V by 5 bases and J by 4 bases, and 12 bases separated the two germline ends. The CDR3 covers 14 residues. The CDR3 here is CASSPDSRGNTIYF. CDR3 nucleotides: TGTGCCAGTAGTCCGGACAGTAGGGGAAACACCATATATTTT.

The chain uses TRBV28 and TRBJ1-2; D gene uncertain. CDR3 length: 12 amino acids. Germline assignment: CDR1 MDHEN and CDR2 SYDVKM. V shed 2 bases and J shed 7 bases, with 8 bases lying between them. CDR3 sequence reads: CASSLAESGYTF. DNA for the CDR3: TGTGCCAGCAGTTTAGCCGAGTCTGGCTACACCTTC.

The chain couples TRBV5-1 to TRBJ1-1; D might be TRBD1 (6 bases). Trimming shortened V by 4 bases and J by 4 bases, and 14 bases separated the two germline ends. Germline values: CDR1 SGHRS, CDR2 YFSETQ. The CDR3 consists of 14 residues. The CDR3 bases are TGCGCCAGCAGCGCCAGGGGAGGGAGCACTGAAGCTTTCTTT. As protein: CASSARGGSTEAFF. The full variable domain, completed using reference TRBV5-1 and TRBJ1-1, is KAGVTQTPRYLIKTRGQQVTLSCSPISGHRSVSWYQQTPGQGLQFLFEYFSETQRNKGNFPGRFSGRQFSNSRSEMNVSTLELGDSALYLCASSARGGSTEAFFGQGTRLTVV.

The rearrangement joins TRBV9 to TRBJ2-7, with D unresolved. Germline V lookup: CDR1 SGDLS, CDR2 YYNGEE. This CDR3 is 15 amino acids long. The V end was cut by 0 bases, the J end by 5 bases, with 15 bases between. The CDR3 nucleotides are TGTGCCAGCAGCGTAGAGCCTACCCCATCAAACGAGCAGTACTTC. It encodes CASSVEPTPSNEQYF.